Following are 5 T cell receptor beta chains from one sample sequenced in a study of blood T cell repertoires in COVID-19. This table comes from immunoSEQ multiplex PCR, and its TCRdb copy is limited to in-frame clones, with some not included. The table records some 120,000 clones, about 79% of them present only once. Sequencing input: peripheral blood. Every receptor here comes from a woman aged 45-60 years with acute or convalescent COVID-19.

The chain combines TRBV5-1 with TRBJ1-2; 8 bases agree with TRBD1. The CDR3 spans 16 residues. Trimming at V came to 4 bases and at J to 4 bases, leaving 12 bases not matched to a gene. Looked up from germline, CDR1 is SGHRS and CDR2 is YFSETQ. CDR3 in amino acids: CASSPTTGAIFYGYTF. The DNA of the CDR3 is TGCGCCAGCAGCCCGACGACAGGGGCGATCTTCTATGGCTACACCTTC.

This chain uses TRBV11-2 with TRBJ1-2; D is undetermined. V lost 4 bases to trimming and J lost 0 bases, with 9 bases between them. CDR1 and CDR2 (germline): SGHAT, FQNNGV. This CDR3 comprises 14 residues. The CDR3: CASSSVNTNYGYTF. CDR3 bases: TGTGCCAGCAGCTCAGTGAACACTAACTATGGCTACACCTTC. The entire variable domain, with the rest obtained from reference TRBV11-2 and TRBJ1-2, is as follows: EAGVAQSPRYKIIEKRQSVAFWCNPISGHATLYWYQQILGQGPKLLIQFQNNGVVDDSQLPKDRFSAERLKGVDSTLKIQPAKLEDSAVYLCASSSVNTNYGYTFGSGTRLTVV.

CDR3 region: CASSSGTGRRMNTEAFF. The CDR3 DNA reads as TGCGCCAGCAGCTCCGGGACAGGCCGAAGAATGAACACTGAAGCTTTCTTT. The chain has TRBV5-1 and TRBJ1-1; 8 bases line up with TRBD1. V gave up 3 bases and J gave up 0 bases; unmatched junction bases: 10. The CDR3 consists of 17 residues. Germline-derived CDR1 and CDR2 are SGHRS and YFSETQ. Complete variable domain (other parts from reference TRBV5-1 and TRBJ1-1): KAGVTQTPRYLIKTRGQQVTLSCSPISGHRSVSWYQQTPGQGLQFLFEYFSETQRNKGNFPGRFSGRQFSNSRSEMNVSTLELGDSALYLCASSSGTGRRMNTEAFFGQGTRLTVV.

The chain couples TRBV9 to TRBJ1-3, with a tentative D call TRBD1 (6 bases). Trimming removed 3 bases at V and 2 bases at J, with 15 bases between. Germline CDR1 and CDR2: SGDLS and YYNGEE. CDR3 length: 16 amino acids. The CDR3, as DNA: TGTGCCAGCAGCGCGACCCCCACAGGGACTGGAAACACCATATATTTT. This translates into CASSATPTGTGNTIYF.

This clone was counted a few times. The chain joins TRBV6-4 to TRBJ2-1; 10 bases agree with TRBD1. The J segment lost 5 bases and the V segment lost 9 bases, leaving 7 bases of the junction unmatched. In germline, CDR1 is MRHNA, CDR2 SNTAGT. There are 14 residues in the CDR3. The CDR3 DNA reads as TGTGCCAGTGTCGGACAGGGGGAAGACAATGAGCAGTTCTTC. Protein: CASVGQGEDNEQFF.